Following are 25 T cell receptor beta chains from one sample sequenced in a study of human T cells and chemical hapten exposure. Time point given: patch test 3, about 24 weeks after DPC sensitization. Specified treatment: therapeutic diphenylcyclopropenone sensitization with weekly scalp DPC. TCRdb re-called the RACE reads with MiXCR, one entry per CDR3 protein. The sample yields about 200,000 distinct CDR3 sequences, around 25% seen once. The material was whole blood, obtained in connection with sensitization to the hapten diphenylcyclopropenone (DPC). The receptor source for this set is a woman aged 40 to 50 with alopecia areata. Some clones in this sample may be carry-over from other donors' samples.

CDR3 sequence reads: CASSAQSFQETQYF. The CDR3 nucleotides read TGTGCCAGCAGTGCACAGTCTTTCCAAGAGACCCAGTACTTC. V is TRBV6-6 and J is TRBJ2-5; no clear D gene. V was clipped by 5 bases and J by 1 base, with 11 bases between them. Germline CDR1 MNHNY, CDR2 SVGAGI (reference sequence). CDR3 length: 14 amino acids.

This clonotype showed up just a few times. The chain uses TRBV5-1 and TRBJ2-3; D call uncertain. This CDR3 has 12 residues. The V end lost 4 bases, the J end lost 6 bases, and 9 bases lay between the germline ends. Per germline, CDR1 SGHRS and CDR2 YFSETQ. CDR3 DNA: TGCGCCAGCAGCCTTACATGGGATACGCAGTATTTT. Translated: CASSLTWDTQYF.

This clonotype has a single count. This chain connects TRBV6-5 to TRBJ2-7, with a possible D match to TRBD1 (6 bases). V was clipped by 6 bases and J by 2 bases, with 14 bases between them. From germline, CDR1 is MNHEY and CDR2 SVGAGI. This CDR3 has 14 amino acids. CDR3 nucleotides: TGTGCCAGCAGCAACTTGGACAGCGCCTACGAGCAGTACTTC. Its translation: CASSNLDSAYEQYF.

There are many counts of this clonotype. V is TRBV5-6 and J is TRBJ2-7, with D possibly called TRBD1 or TRBD2 (6 bases each). Germline CDR1 reads SGHDT; CDR2 reads YYEEEE. Trimming shortened V by 4 bases and J by 6 bases, and 14 bases separated the two germline ends. The CDR3 has 13 residues. CDR3 nucleotide sequence: TGTGCCAGCAGCGGAGGGGGATTCGGCGAGCAGTACTTC. It codes for CASSGGGFGEQYF.

This chain's CDR3 is CAISESEGGETQYF. The DNA for the CDR3 is TGTGCCATCAGTGAGTCTGAGGGAGGAGAGACCCAGTACTTC. The chain employs TRBV10-3 and TRBJ2-5, with a tentative D call TRBD2 (6 bases). Germline V gene sequence: CDR1 ENHRY, CDR2 SYGVKD. Trimming stripped 0 bases from V and 4 bases from J, with 9 bases between. This CDR3 region has 14 residues.

This clonotype came up once. This chain links TRBV29-1 with TRBJ2-5; D perhaps matches TRBD2 (6 bases). Germline V gives CDR1 SQVTM, CDR2 ANQGSEA. The V end was cut by 2 bases, the J end by 5 bases, with 21 bases between. The CDR3 is 16 amino acids. The CDR3 spells CSVERLRGTAGETQYF. The DNA of the CDR3 is TGCAGCGTTGAACGCCTCCGGGGCACCGCGGGGGAGACCCAGTACTTC.

Only one count was recorded for this clonotype. The chain carries TRBV7-6 and TRBJ2-5; D call uncertain. CDR3 length: 15 residues. The germline V gene encodes CDR1 SGHVS and CDR2 FNYEAQ. The V end was cut by 7 bases, the J end by 0 bases, with 15 bases between. The CDR3 DNA reads TGTGCCAGCACCCCAGCAGGCATGTACCAAGAGACCCAGTACTTC. Translation: CASTPAGMYQETQYF.

This clonotype has only a few counts. The V gene is TRBV29-1, the J gene TRBJ2-5; 9 bases line up with TRBD1. The CDR3 contains 16 residues. CDR1 and CDR2 (germline): SQVTM, ANQGSEA. The ends lost 4 bases at V and 5 bases at J; junction bases unmatched: 14. CDR3 DNA sequence: TGCAGCGTTGGGTTGCCCGGGACAGGGACGAAGGAGACCCAGTACTTC. This codes for CSVGLPGTGTKETQYF.

The table lists this clonotype with many counts. The chain is built from TRBV18 and TRBJ1-6, with D perhaps TRBD1 (5 bases). This CDR3 contains 15 residues. Trimming took off 6 bases at V and 6 bases at J, with 15 bases between the two ends. Germline CDR1 is KGHSH and CDR2 is LQKENI. The CDR3 DNA follows: TGTGCCAGCTCGCTCGAGAGGGGACCTAATTCACCCCTCCACTTT. It codes for CASSLERGPNSPLHF.

The chain is built from TRBV5-6 and TRBJ2-5; D possibly corresponds to TRBD1 (6 bases). This CDR3 has 13 amino acids. Germline CDR1 reads SGHDT; CDR2 reads YYEEEE. V was clipped by 0 bases and J by 4 bases, with 7 bases between them. This CDR3 is CASSLATGETQYF. CDR3 nucleotides: TGTGCCAGCAGCTTGGCGACAGGAGAGACCCAGTACTTC.

This clonotype was counted only a few times. The chain has TRBV6-6 and TRBJ2-1; D is unresolved. CDR1 is MNHNY, CDR2 SVGAGI, per germline (reference sequence). The CDR3 totals 12 residues. V was pared by 5 bases and J by 7 bases, with 9 bases between. The CDR3 bases are TGTGCCAGCAGTCAGCAGTTGAATGAGCAGTTCTTC. Translated: CASSQQLNEQFF.

This sequence joins TRBV11-2 and TRBJ1-2; 7 bases line up with TRBD1. Germline V gives CDR1 SGHAT, CDR2 FQNNGV. With 0 bases clipped from V and 2 bases from J, the junction kept 9 bases outside the gene matches. This CDR3 is built from 17 residues. This CDR3 reads CASSLEDPGQPNYGYTF. CDR3 DNA sequence: TGTGCCAGCAGCTTAGAGGATCCGGGACAGCCAAACTATGGCTACACCTTC.

CDR3 protein: CAIRAPGLGRINYGYTF. The CDR3 nucleotides are TGTGCCATCAGAGCGCCGGGTTTGGGCAGGATTAACTATGGCTACACCTTC. The chain joins TRBV10-3 to TRBJ1-2; D call uncertain. The germline V gene encodes CDR1 ENHRY and CDR2 SYGVKD. The V and J ends lost 6 bases and 1 base respectively, with 21 bases between them. The CDR3 length is 17 residues.

The chain recombines TRBV28 with TRBJ2-7; 7 bases fit TRBD2. The CDR3 is 13 residues long. CDR1 MDHEN and CDR2 SYDVKM come from the germline V gene. V lost 3 bases to trimming and J lost 3 bases; unmatched junction nucleotides: 2. The CDR3 reads CASSFPGGYEQYF. In DNA, the CDR3 is TGTGCCAGCAGTTTCCCGGGAGGCTACGAGCAGTACTTC.

This clonotype was seen a single time. The chain has TRBV11-2 and TRBJ2-2, with 10 nucleotides matching TRBD1. The CDR3 is 15 amino acids. Germline CDR1 SGHAT, CDR2 FQNNGV. After removal of 3 bases from V and 7 bases from J, the junction contained 5 bases not matched to a gene. The CDR3 spells CASSFLGQGIGELFF. In DNA, the CDR3 is TGTGCCAGCAGCTTTTTGGGACAGGGGATCGGGGAGCTGTTTTTT.

In this sample, this clonotype turned up a few times. The chain uses TRBV5-1 and TRBJ2-3; D uncertain. The CDR3 covers 14 residues. Germline V gives CDR1 SGHRS, CDR2 YFSETQ. Trimming removed 3 bases from V and 0 bases from J, with 8 bases in between. The DNA of the CDR3 is TGCGCCAGCAGCTCCTTGGTTAGCACAGATACGCAGTATTTT. Protein sequence: CASSSLVSTDTQYF.

The J gene is TRBJ2-3, the V gene TRBV7-2; 7 nucleotides agree with TRBD1. V was pared by 3 bases and J by 5 bases, with 5 bases of the junction left unmatched. There are 14 residues in the CDR3. The germline V gene has CDR1 SGHTA and CDR2 FQGNSA. CDR3 sequence reads: CASSFQGVGDTQYF. CDR3 nucleotide sequence: TGTGCCAGCAGCTTCCAGGGGGTAGGAGATACGCAGTATTTT.

J is TRBJ2-7 and V is TRBV30; D call uncertain. The CDR3 has 12 amino acids. Trimming left V 4 bases short and J 0 bases short, with 7 bases between. The germline CDR1 and CDR2 sequences are GTSNPN and SVGIG (reference sequence). In DNA, the CDR3 is TGTGCCTGGATGGCGGACTCCTACGAGCAGTACTTC. Translating gives CAWMADSYEQYF.

Only a few counts were recorded for this clonotype. The genes are TRBV7-9 and TRBJ1-2; D ambiguous. The CDR3 contains 11 residues. Between the trimmed V and J ends, which lost 1 base and 7 bases, there was a span of 4 bases. Germline V gives CDR1 SEHNR, CDR2 FQNEAQ (reference sequence). CDR3 DNA: TGTGCCAGCAGCTTAGGAGCTGGCTACACCTTC. This translates into CASSLGAGYTF.

There are a few counts of this clonotype. The rearrangement uses TRBV29-1 and TRBJ2-1; 10 nucleotides line up with TRBD2. The CDR3 is 15 residues long. Unmatched junction bases numbered 10, after V lost 4 bases and J lost 7 bases. From germline, CDR1 is SQVTM and CDR2 ANQGSEA. DNA of the CDR3: TGCAGCGTTGCGTCCTTACTAGCGGGATTTAATGAGCAGTTCTTC. It is translated as CSVASLLAGFNEQFF.

Only a few counts were recorded for this clonotype. CDR3 residues: CASSLYSATYEQYF. The CDR3 coding sequence is TGTGCCAGCAGTTTATACAGCGCGACCTACGAGCAGTACTTC. The rearrangement uses TRBV28 and TRBJ2-7; D is uncertain. Trimming stripped 1 base from V and 2 bases from J, with 9 bases between. CDR1 MDHEN and CDR2 SYDVKM come from the germline V gene. This CDR3 is 14 amino acids long.

The V call is TRBV20-1, the J call TRBJ2-4; 7 bases fit TRBD1. The CDR3 extends over 14 amino acids. V shed 0 bases, J shed 6 bases, and the junction held 5 bases outside the gene matches. In germline, CDR1 is DFQATT, CDR2 SNEGSKA (reference sequence). This CDR3 reads CSARDSRQGNIQYF. DNA of the CDR3: TGCAGTGCTAGAGACTCCCGACAGGGAAACATTCAGTACTTC.

The chain employs TRBV6-2 or TRBV6-3 and TRBJ2-7; tentative D call: TRBD1 (5 bases). Trimming shortened V by 10 bases and J by 1 base, and 11 bases separated the two germline ends. The CDR3 totals 12 residues. The germline V gene has CDR1 MNHEY and CDR2 SVGEGT. The CDR3 DNA follows: TGTGCCACCTCGGCAGGGTCCTACGAGCAGTACTTC. Its translation: CATSAGSYEQYF.

This clonotype was seen repeatedly, ten times or more. The chain recombines TRBV11-1 with TRBJ2-3; TRBD1 might be the D (5 bases). This CDR3 comprises 13 residues. From germline, CDR1 is SGHAT and CDR2 FQDESV (reference sequence). Trimming pared 8 bases from V and 3 bases from J, leaving 12 bases between. The CDR3 DNA sequence: TGTGCCAGCCTACCCCCAGGGACAGATACGCAGTATTTT. This translates into CASLPPGTDTQYF.

This clonotype was observed a few times. The chain recombines TRBV5-6 with TRBJ2-7; possibly TRBD1 for D (5 bases). CDR1 is SGHDT and CDR2 is YYEEEE in the germline V gene. Trimming left V 4 bases short and J 3 bases short, with 8 bases between. There are 12 residues in the CDR3. CDR3 region: CASSRQSYEQYF. CDR3 coding DNA: TGTGCCAGCAGCCGACAGAGCTACGAGCAGTACTTC.